This TCR beta chain came from a study of blood T cell repertoires in COVID-19. At the level of the study: Some COVID-19 samples were acute and others convalescent; all came from the United States, Italy and Spain. PBMCs, B-cell-depleted T cells, or T cells were the source of the cDNA or gDNA that made up the material.

CDR1 is SEHNR, CDR2 FQNEAQ, per germline (reference sequence). The CDR3 runs to 16 residues. V was clipped by 4 bases and J by 6 bases; unmatched bases: 10. As handled by the study authors: How many nucleated cells were present was estimated from reference gene primer amplification. Assay used: immunoSEQ multiplex PCR; TCRdb lists only in-frame clones, some missing. The V and J calls and clone size were taken over from that table, and D and trimming were inferred from the DNA. The sample lists under 70,000 clones, around 90% occurring once. The rearrangement uses TRBV7-9 and TRBJ2-2; 8 bases are shared with TRBD1. The sequenced sample was peripheral blood. The receptor was derived from a man aged 80 or over with acute or convalescent COVID-19. DNA of the CDR3: TGTGCCAGCAGCTCGAGGACAGGGAGGCAGTCCGGGGAGCTGTTTTTT. Translated: CASSSRTGRQSGELFF.